Below are 14 T cell receptor beta chains sequenced from a single sample in a study of neurological immune-mediated disorders. TCRdb processed the 5' RACE reads anew with MiXCR; each CDR3 protein has one entry. The sample shows around 70,000 distinct CDR3 sequences, roughly 4.9% of them seen only once. Sequencing used PBMCs. Receptors originate from a woman in her 70s with multiple sclerosis.

This clonotype was seen repeatedly, ten times or more. J is TRBJ2-7 and V is TRBV5-1; the D gene is possibly TRBD2 (6 bases). The length of the CDR3 is 16 residues. Germline V CDR1 and CDR2: SGHRS, YFSETQ. The ends were cut back, 0 bases at V and 0 bases at J, with 13 bases in the middle. Here the CDR3 reads CASSLVRRDLSYEQYF. The CDR3, as DNA: TGCGCCAGCAGCTTGGTGCGGAGGGATCTCTCCTACGAGCAGTACTTC.

This clonotype was recorded at least ten times. The chain is built from TRBV5-1 and TRBJ2-3; D gene uncertain. From germline, CDR1 is SGHRS and CDR2 YFSETQ. Trimming took off 4 bases at V and 1 base at J, with 4 bases between the two ends. This CDR3 has 12 residues. CDR3: CASSAGTDTQYF. The CDR3 DNA reads as TGCGCCAGCAGCGCGGGCACAGATACGCAGTATTTT. Full variable domain (remainder filled in from reference TRBV5-1 and TRBJ2-3): KAGVTQTPRYLIKTRGQQVTLSCSPISGHRSVSWYQQTPGQGLQFLFEYFSETQRNKGNFPGRFSGRQFSNSRSEMNVSTLELGDSALYLCASSAGTDTQYFGPGTRLTVL.

This clonotype was detected many times. The J gene is TRBJ1-1, the V gene TRBV12-3 or TRBV12-4; D uncertain. The germline V and J ends were trimmed by 1 base and 1 base, with 7 bases remaining between them. The CDR3 length is 14 residues. The CDR3 sequence: CASSLGPANTEAFF. CDR3 coding DNA: TGTGCCAGCAGTTTAGGGCCCGCGAACACTGAAGCTTTCTTT.

This clonotype has ten or more counts. This chain links TRBV10-3 with TRBJ2-7; 9 bases fit TRBD2. Unmatched junction bases numbered 0, after V lost 0 bases and J lost 3 bases. This CDR3 region has 14 residues. CDR1 is ENHRY, CDR2 SYGVKD, per germline. CDR3 loop: CAISESSGSYEQYF. CDR3 in DNA: TGTGCCATCAGTGAGTCTAGCGGGAGCTACGAGCAGTACTTC.

The sample holds many counts of this clonotype. V gene TRBV7-2 combines with J gene TRBJ2-7, with TRBD2 as a possible D gene (5 bases). Germline V gives CDR1 SGHTA, CDR2 FQGNSA. Trimming took off 3 bases at V and 7 bases at J, with 10 bases between the two ends. The CDR3 spans 12 residues. CDR3 in DNA: TGTGCCAGCAGCTTCATGAGGACTGAGCAGTACTTC. Its protein product is CASSFMRTEQYF. Together with reference TRBV7-2 and TRBJ2-7, the CDR3 gives the full variable domain: GAGVSQSPSNKVTEKGKDVELRCDPISGHTALYWYRQSLGQGLEFLIYFQGNSAPDKSGLPSDRFSAERTGGSVSTLTIQRTQQEDSAVYLCASSFMRTEQYFGPGTRLTVT.

In its sample, this clonotype was seen many times. The chain joins TRBV9 to TRBJ1-6; 7 positions agree with TRBD1. Trimming took 3 bases from V and 8 from J; bases not matched to a gene: 5. The germline CDR1 and CDR2 sequences are SGDLS and YYNGEE. The CDR3 consists of 14 residues. This CDR3 reads CASSGQGKDSPLHF. CDR3 in DNA: TGTGCCAGCAGCGGACAGGGAAAAGATTCACCCCTCCACTTT.

Concerning this clonotype itself: A read error is likely, as this CDR3 ends without the conserved phenylalanine or tryptophan. The chain is built from TRBV11-2 and TRBJ2-7; D remains ambiguous. Germline V gene lookup returns CDR1 SGHAT and CDR2 FQNNGV. This CDR3 region has 12 residues. The V gene lost 3 bases and the J gene lost 4 bases, with 7 bases spanning the gap. The CDR3 sequence is CASSLMGYEQYN. The CDR3 region has the DNA TGTGCCAGCAGCTTGATGGGATACGAGCAGTACAAC.

This clonotype has only a few counts. The chain employs TRBV20-1 and TRBJ2-1, with TRBD2 matching 13 bases. The CDR3 runs 17 residues. Per the germline V gene, CDR1 is DFQATT and CDR2 is SNEGSKA (reference sequence). Germline trimming cut 3 bases from V and 7 bases from J; bases unmatched to any gene: 12. This CDR3 is CSARGGLAGTAWNEQFF. The CDR3 bases are TGCAGTGCTAGGGGGGGACTAGCGGGAACGGCCTGGAATGAGCAGTTCTTC.

This clonotype was seen ten or more times. V and J are TRBV20-1 and TRBJ2-7; 8 bases are shared with TRBD2. Germline trimming cut 3 bases from V and 2 bases from J; bases unmatched to any gene: 9. The length of the CDR3 is 15 residues. Germline V gives CDR1 DFQATT, CDR2 SNEGSKA (reference sequence). The CDR3 sequence: CSASGTSGNAYEQYF. DNA for the CDR3: TGCAGTGCTAGTGGAACTAGCGGCAATGCCTACGAGCAGTACTTC.

The chain has TRBV12-3 or TRBV12-4 and TRBJ2-7, with TRBD2 as a possible D gene (5 bases). This CDR3 region has 14 residues. Trimming stripped 0 bases from V and 2 bases from J, with 8 bases between. The CDR3 coding sequence is TGTGCCAGCAGTTTAGCGGGAGTTGCCTACGAGCAGTACTTC. As protein: CASSLAGVAYEQYF.

This clonotype has ten or more counts. This chain uses TRBV3-1 with TRBJ1-1; 7 bases line up with TRBD1. The germline gives CDR1 LGHDT, CDR2 YNNKEL (reference sequence). This CDR3 has 13 residues. V lost 7 bases and J lost 4; bases outside the gene matches: 6. CDR3 protein: CASKRQGGTEAFF. The CDR3 DNA follows: TGTGCCAGCAAGAGACAGGGAGGCACTGAAGCTTTCTTT.

Ten or more counts support this clonotype. The chain recombines TRBV28 with TRBJ2-5; D perhaps matches TRBD2 (6 bases). Germline V gene sequence: CDR1 MDHEN, CDR2 SYDVKM. The V end was cut by 5 bases, the J end by 2 bases, with 12 bases between. CDR3 length equals 14 residues. CDR3 residues: CASSPPGGQETQYF. As DNA, the CDR3 is TGTGCCAGCAGTCCCCCCGGGGGACAAGAGACCCAGTACTTC. Based on the CDR3 plus reference TRBV28 and TRBJ2-5, the full variable domain is DVKVTQSSRYLVKRTGEKVFLECVQDMDHENMFWYRQDPGLGLRLIYFSYDVKMKEKGDIPEGYSVSREKKERFSLILESASTNQTSMYLCASSPPGGQETQYFGPGTRLLVL.

Ten or more counts support this clonotype. This chain joins TRBV28 and TRBJ2-7; D is possibly TRBD2 (8 bases). The CDR3 has 15 amino acids. Germline V gives CDR1 MDHEN, CDR2 SYDVKM. The ends were cut back, 6 bases at V and 0 bases at J, with 15 bases in the middle. The CDR3 loop reads CASRSQGTSSYEQYF. CDR3 DNA: TGTGCCAGCAGGTCACAGGGGACTAGCTCCTACGAGCAGTACTTC.

The sample holds a few counts of this clonotype. The chain is built from TRBV7-2 and TRBJ2-2; no reliable D call. The CDR3 is 13 amino acids. Trimming removed 5 bases from V and 4 bases from J, with 8 bases in between. Germline V gives CDR1 SGHTA, CDR2 FQGNSA. The chain's CDR3 is CASSRLSTGELFF. The CDR3 DNA is TGTGCCAGCAGCCGCCTCTCCACCGGGGAGCTGTTTTTT.